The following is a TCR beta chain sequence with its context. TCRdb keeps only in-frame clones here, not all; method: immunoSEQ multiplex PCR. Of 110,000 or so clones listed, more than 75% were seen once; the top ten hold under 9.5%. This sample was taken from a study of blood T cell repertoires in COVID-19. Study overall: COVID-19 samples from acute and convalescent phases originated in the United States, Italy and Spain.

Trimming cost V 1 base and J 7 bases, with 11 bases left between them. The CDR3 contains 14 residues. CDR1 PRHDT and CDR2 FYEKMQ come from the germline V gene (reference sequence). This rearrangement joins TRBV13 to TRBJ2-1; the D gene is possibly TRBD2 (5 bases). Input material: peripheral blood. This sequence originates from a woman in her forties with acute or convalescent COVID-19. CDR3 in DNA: TGTGCCAGCAGCTTAGACGGGGTCCGGAATGAGCAGTTCTTC. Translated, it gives CASSLDGVRNEQFF.